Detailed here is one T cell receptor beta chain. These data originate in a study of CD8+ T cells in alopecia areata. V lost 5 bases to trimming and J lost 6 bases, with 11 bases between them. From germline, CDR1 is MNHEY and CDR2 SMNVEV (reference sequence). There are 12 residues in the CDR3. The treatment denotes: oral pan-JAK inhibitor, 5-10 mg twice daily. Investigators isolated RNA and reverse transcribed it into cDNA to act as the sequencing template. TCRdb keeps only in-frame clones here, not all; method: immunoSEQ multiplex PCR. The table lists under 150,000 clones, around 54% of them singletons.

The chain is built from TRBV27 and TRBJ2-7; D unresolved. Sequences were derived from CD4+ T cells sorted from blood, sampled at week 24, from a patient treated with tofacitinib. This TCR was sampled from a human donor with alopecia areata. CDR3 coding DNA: TGTGCCAGCAGTACACCCACCGGCGAGCAGTACTTC. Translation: CASSTPTGEQYF.